These 11 T cell receptor beta chains were sequenced from one sample in a study of cytomegalovirus exposure and HLA in healthy donors. PCR was performed using 60 Vbeta and 13 Jbeta primers. Profiled with immunoSEQ multiplex PCR; TCRdb holds only in-frame clones, not every one. This table holds some 170,000 clones, about two thirds found once. Sample: PBMCs. These receptors all come from a woman aged 25 to 39 in good health and CMV-seronegative.

The chain combines TRBV6-5 with TRBJ2-7, with D unclear. Germline CDR1 is MNHEY and CDR2 is SVGAGI. This CDR3 is 11 amino acids long. V lost 4 bases and J lost 4, with 5 bases in between. CDR3 coding DNA: TGTGCCAGCAGTTTAAATTACGAGCAGTACTTC. Translated: CASSLNYEQYF.

This chain connects TRBV18 to TRBJ1-2; TRBD1 matches at 7 bases. The germline V gene encodes CDR1 KGHSH and CDR2 LQKENI. The CDR3 is made up of 13 amino acids. After removal of 5 bases from V and 6 bases from J, the junction contained 6 bases not matched to a gene. CDR3 sequence reads: CASSVGTDDGYTF. The DNA for the CDR3 is TGTGCCAGCTCAGTCGGGACAGATGATGGCTACACCTTC.

The rearrangement uses TRBV6-1 and TRBJ1-1; D call uncertain. V lost 7 bases to trimming and J lost 11 bases, with 17 bases between them. Germline-derived CDR1 and CDR2 are MNHNS and SASEGT. The length of the CDR3 is 12 residues. As DNA, the CDR3 is TGTGCCAGCATACTCTCTGGCACCGGGGCTTTCTTT. This codes for CASILSGTGAFF.

This chain uses TRBV9 with TRBJ2-1; 9 bases map to TRBD2. This CDR3 has 14 amino acids. The J segment lost 5 bases and the V segment lost 2 bases, leaving 2 bases of the junction unmatched. Germline V gives CDR1 SGDLS, CDR2 YYNGEE. The CDR3 DNA sequence: TGTGCCAGCAGCGTTAGCGGGAGTGACAATGAGCAGTTCTTC. Amino acids: CASSVSGSDNEQFF.

In its sample, this clone was seen a few times. The chain combines TRBV28 with TRBJ1-4, with no clear D. This CDR3 has 15 residues. Germline assignment: CDR1 MDHEN and CDR2 SYDVKM. Trimming removed 6 bases at V and 0 bases at J, with 11 bases between. CDR3 protein: CASRRVGATNEKLFF. The CDR3 DNA sequence: TGTGCCAGCAGGAGGGTCGGTGCAACTAATGAAAAACTGTTTTTT.

This clone has just one count. The same CDR3 can be traced to other DNA sequences in this sample. This chain joins TRBV7-9 and TRBJ1-4; TRBD1 is a possible D gene (6 bases). Germline V gives CDR1 SEHNR, CDR2 FQNEAQ (reference sequence). The CDR3 totals 16 residues. Trimming pared 3 bases from V and 0 bases from J, leaving 11 bases between. CDR3 bases: TGTGCCAGCAGCTTGGGACAAGCAGCAACTAATGAAAAACTGTTTTTT. Amino acid sequence: CASSLGQAATNEKLFF. Filled out from reference TRBV7-9 and TRBJ1-4, the complete variable domain reads DTGVSQNPRHKITKRGQNVTFRCDPISEHNRLYWYRQTLGQGPEFLTYFQNEAQLEKSRLLSDRFSAERPKGSFSTLEIQRTEQGDSAMYLCASSLGQAATNEKLFFGSGTQLSVL.

The CDR3 spells CASSSLAGGPGEQYF. CDR3 in DNA: TGTGCCAGCAGTTCACTAGCGGGGGGGCCAGGGGAGCAGTACTTC. The V call is TRBV27, the J call TRBJ2-7, with TRBD2 matching 13 bases. The V gene end was trimmed by 4 bases and the J gene end by 7 bases; junction bases not matched to a gene: 7. Germline V CDR1 and CDR2: MNHEY, SMNVEV (reference sequence). This CDR3 contains 15 residues.

The rearrangement joins TRBV30 to TRBJ1-5; possibly TRBD1 for D (5 bases). CDR3 length equals 14 residues. Germline V gene sequence: CDR1 GTSNPN, CDR2 SVGIG (reference sequence). The ends were cut back, 0 bases at V and 1 base at J, with 7 bases in the middle. CDR3 protein: CAWSVSGSNQPQHF. The CDR3 DNA sequence: TGTGCCTGGAGTGTATCAGGGAGCAATCAGCCCCAGCATTTT.

The chain combines TRBV19 with TRBJ1-5; 7 nucleotides align to TRBD1. The junction had 3 bases not matched to a gene; V was cut back by 5 bases and J by 5 bases. The germline V gene encodes CDR1 LNHDA and CDR2 SQIVND (reference sequence). The CDR3 runs to 13 residues. The CDR3 DNA reads TGTGCCAGTAGTTTTACAGGGGATCAGCCCCAGCATTTT. This translates into CASSFTGDQPQHF.

The chain links TRBV7-2 to TRBJ2-1, with D tentatively TRBD2 (5 bases). CDR1 SGHTA and CDR2 FQGNSA come from the germline V gene. Trimming pared 2 bases from V and 8 bases from J, leaving 10 bases between. The CDR3 extends over 13 amino acids. The CDR3, as DNA: TGTGCCAGCAGCTTAACTAGTTGGGATGAGCAGTTCTTC. Encoded protein: CASSLTSWDEQFF.

The chain carries TRBV28 and TRBJ2-7; 8 bases agree with TRBD1. With 4 bases clipped from V and 5 bases from J, the junction kept 7 bases outside the gene matches. Germline-derived CDR1 and CDR2 are MDHEN and SYDVKM. The CDR3 covers 14 residues. Here the CDR3 DNA reads TGTGCCAGCAGTTCCTGGACAGGGTTGGACGAGCAGTACTTC. Protein: CASSSWTGLDEQYF.